This T cell receptor beta chain was recorded in a study of control samples from healthy donors and cancer patients. Germline V gene sequence: CDR1 MGHDK, CDR2 SYGVNS. V lost 4 bases and J 4 bases, leaving 13 bases between the germline ends. The CDR3 covers 14 residues. Sequencing was performed with immunoSEQ multiplex PCR; in TCRdb, only in-frame clones are kept and a portion is missing. Here the sample spans roughly 200,000 clones, over 85% being singletons. Sequences were obtained from blood. The receptor was isolated from a man between 18 and 35 years old in good health. The V gene is TRBV25-1, the J gene TRBJ1-1; no firm D call. CDR3 in amino acids: CASSGNRVGTEAFF. CDR3 nucleotides: TGTGCCAGCAGTGGAAATAGGGTTGGCACTGAAGCTTTCTTT. Supplemented by reference TRBV25-1 and TRBJ1-1, the full variable domain reads EADIYQTPRYLVIGTGKKITLECSQTMGHDKMYWYQQDPGMELHLIHYSYGVNSTEKGDLSSESTVSRIRTEHFPLTLESARPSHTSQYLCASSGNRVGTEAFFGQGTRLTVV.